Listed below are T cell receptor beta chains from one sample, sequenced in a study of T cells in Graves' hyperthyroidism and ophthalmopathy. Using its own MiXCR run on the multiplex PCR reads, TCRdb lists one record per CDR3 protein. Of around 490,000 distinct CDR3 sequences in the sample, about 20% were seen once. Input material: blood. The receptors derive from a middle-aged man with Graves' ophthalmopathy. CDR3s include the opening cysteine and the closing phenylalanine or tryptophan. Fields, in order: D gene, V gene, J gene, clone size, CDR3 DNA, CDR3 protein. The D gene is left open where the match is weak. Expanded clones get a size class; other rows say once, few or many, or leave the size out.

>TRBD2|TRBV7-9|TRBJ2-7|NA
TGTGCCAGCAGCTTACGGACTAGCGGGGGGTCCTACGAGCAGTACTTC
CASSLRTSGGSYEQYF
>TRBD1|TRBV11-3|TRBJ2-1|many
TGTGCCAGCAGCTTCGGCCAGGGGGATGAGCAGTTCTTC
CASSFGQGDEQFF
>NA|TRBV10-3|TRBJ1-5|many
TGTGCCATCAGGGATAGCAATCAGCCCCAGCATTTT
CAIRDSNQPQHF
>NA|TRBV7-2|TRBJ2-5|NA
TGTGCCAGCAGCTTCGGGGGTTTGAAGGAGACCCAGTACTTC
CASSFGGLKETQYF
>NA|TRBV28|TRBJ1-4|NA
TGTGCCAGCAGTTTAGCCCAGGGTGAACGGTGGGGAAATGAAAAACTGTTTTTT
CASSLAQGERWGNEKLFF
>TRBD1|TRBV2|TRBJ2-7|many
TGTGCCAGCATTACAGGGGCGCACTCCTACGAGCAGTACTTC
CASITGAHSYEQYF
>NA|TRBV3-1|TRBJ1-1|many
TGTGCCAGCAGCCAAGATCGACAGAACTCTGAAGCTTTCTTT
CASSQDRQNSEAFF
>TRBD2|TRBV5-5|TRBJ2-1|few
TGTGCCAGCAGCGTTGGACTAGCGGGGCCACCATCCTACAATGAGCAGTTCTTC
CASSVGLAGPPSYNEQFF
>NA|TRBV7-9|TRBJ2-7|few
TGTGCCAGCAGCCCGCCTAGCCACTACGAGCAGTACTTC
CASSPPSHYEQYF
>NA|TRBV7-8|TRBJ2-3|many
TGTGCCAGCAGCTTGTCTGACAGCCACACAGATACGCAGTATTTT
CASSLSDSHTDTQYF
>TRBD1|TRBV3-1|TRBJ2-7|NA
TGTGCCAGCAGCCAGGGACAGGGGTTCTTATACGAGCAGTACTTC
CASSQGQGFLYEQYF